The clone carrying this TCR beta chain occurred a few times. Its antigen is as yet unknown. V shed 0 bases, J shed 2 bases, and the junction held 4 bases outside the gene matches. The CDR3 has 15 residues. The germline V gene has CDR1 SGHRS and CDR2 YFSETQ. This entry comes from a study of response to subunit inactivated influenza vaccine. TCRdb processed the RT-PCR reads anew with MiXCR; each CDR3 protein has one entry. The sample contains about 650,000 distinct CDR3 sequences, about 14% of which appear only once. Points from the study as a whole: T cells newly recruited by each seasonal influenza vaccination are few, the authors suggested.

The chain links TRBV5-1 to TRBJ1-2; 7 nucleotides line up with TRBD1. The receptor was derived from a man in his fifties or sixties who received an inactivated influenza vaccine. The specimen was PBMCs from blood, collected less than 15 days before vaccination. CDR3 sequence: CASSLGDRVNYGYTF. CDR3 in DNA: TGCGCCAGCAGCTTGGGAGACAGGGTGAACTATGGCTACACCTTC.